This T cell receptor (beta chain) came from a study of CD8 T cells in Susac syndrome. Study-wide results and limits: The number of individuals included in the study's TCR sequencing and HLA analysis was acknowledged as relatively small.

V gave up 6 bases and J gave up 12 bases, with 21 bases separating them. CDR3 length: 14 residues. CDR1 is MDHEN, CDR2 SYDVKM, per germline. The RNA, roughly 0.45 to 1 ug, was put through reverse transcription using random hexamers. Amplification of TCR beta CDR3 used immunoSEQ multiplex PCR across 54 Vbeta and 13 Jbeta. A single record per CDR3 protein comes from TCRdb applying MiXCR to the immunoSEQ multiplex PCR reads. The data hold about 290,000 distinct CDR3 sequences, with almost 85% observed a single time. Sequencing of TCR beta covered CD8+ and CD4+ T cells obtained from blood. FACS enriched CD8+ TEMRA cells, while bulk CD8+ and CD4+ were negatively isolated. On this clonotype itself: Its antigen is unknown.

The sequencing input was CD8+ T cells from PBMCs. The genes are TRBV28 and TRBJ2-1, with D maybe TRBD1 (7 bases). This clonotype originated in a human donor with multiple sclerosis. The CDR3 loop is CASSYTGAGGRQFF. The CDR3 DNA is TGTGCCAGCAGCTATACAGGGGCCGGGGGTCGGCAGTTCTTC.